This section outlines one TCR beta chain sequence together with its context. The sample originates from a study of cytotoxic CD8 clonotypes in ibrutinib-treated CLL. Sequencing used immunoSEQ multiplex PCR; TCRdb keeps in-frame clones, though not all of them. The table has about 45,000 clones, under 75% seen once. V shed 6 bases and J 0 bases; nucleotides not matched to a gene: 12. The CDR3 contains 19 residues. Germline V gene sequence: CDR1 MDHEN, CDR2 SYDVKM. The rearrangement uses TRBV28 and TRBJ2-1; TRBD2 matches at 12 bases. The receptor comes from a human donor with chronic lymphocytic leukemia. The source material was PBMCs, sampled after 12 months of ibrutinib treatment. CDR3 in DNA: TGTGCCAGCAGCACGTCTAGCGGGGGGGGCGTTATCTCCTACAATGAGCAGTTCTTC. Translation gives CASSTSSGGGVISYNEQFF.